The 26 T cell receptor beta chains below come from one sample, sequenced in a study of shared clonotypes between healthy human individuals. The assay was immunoSEQ multiplex PCR, and TCRdb's table has in-frame clones only and misses some. The sample yields millions of clones, around 90% seen once. Input material: naive CD4+ T cells sorted from blood. The subset: CD45RA+ positively selected. These receptors were obtained from a man between 18 and 35 years old in good health.

The CDR3 reads CASSQGDTRDEQYF. The CDR3 bases are TGTGCCAGCAGCCAAGGGGATACGAGGGACGAGCAGTACTTC. V gene TRBV4-2 combines with J gene TRBJ2-5; D is perhaps TRBD2 (5 bases). The J call may be faulty, since TRBJ2-7 better matches the DNA end. The CDR3 runs 14 residues. Germline CDR1 reads LGHNA; CDR2 reads YNFKEQ.

V and J are TRBV2 and TRBJ1-1; D is unclear. CDR1 is SNHLY, CDR2 FYNNEI, per germline. Trimming stripped 2 bases from V and 1 base from J, with 11 bases between. This CDR3 region has 15 residues. CDR3 sequence: CASSETPGWNTEAFF. CDR3 DNA: TGTGCCAGCAGTGAAACGCCGGGTTGGAACACTGAAGCTTTCTTT.

The rearrangement joins TRBV11-2 to TRBJ1-4; D remains ambiguous. The germline CDR1 and CDR2 sequences are SGHAT and FQNNGV. Trimming left V 0 bases short and J 7 bases short, with 12 bases between. The CDR3 totals 15 residues. CDR3 DNA: TGTGCCAGCAGCTTAGATCGCCTTTCGCTTGAAAAACTGTTTTTT. As protein: CASSLDRLSLEKLFF.

The rearrangement links TRBV10-3 to TRBJ2-7; unclear D gene. V was clipped by 3 bases and J by 3 bases, with 6 bases between them. Germline values: CDR1 ENHRY, CDR2 SYGVKD. The CDR3 covers 12 residues. The CDR3 DNA follows: TGTGCCATCAGTGATTTCGACTACGAGCAGTACTTC. This encodes CAISDFDYEQYF.

As to this clone: This same CDR3 is encoded by further DNA sequences in the sample. The J gene is TRBJ2-1, the V gene TRBV5-1; D is ambiguous. Trimming removed 0 bases from V and 4 bases from J, with 5 bases in between. The germline V gene encodes CDR1 SGHRS and CDR2 YFSETQ. This CDR3 is 13 amino acids long. DNA of the CDR3: TGCGCCAGCAGCTTGGACGTATACAATGAGCAGTTCTTC. It is translated as CASSLDVYNEQFF.

This clone occurred a few times. V gene TRBV30 combines with J gene TRBJ1-3; D not resolved. This CDR3 contains 11 residues. CDR1 and CDR2 (germline): GTSNPN, SVGIG (reference sequence). Trimming cost V 3 bases and J 4 bases, with 4 bases left between them. The CDR3 spells CAWRQGNTIYF. In nucleotides, the CDR3 is TGTGCCTGGAGACAGGGAAACACCATATATTTT. The variable domain in full, completed from reference TRBV30 and TRBJ1-3, reads SQTIHQWPATLVQPVGSPLSLECTVEGTSNPNLYWYRQAAGRGLQLLFYSVGIGQISSEVPQNLSASRPQDRQFILSSKKLLLSDSGFYLCAWRQGNTIYFGEGSWLTVV.

The CDR3 DNA sequence: TGTGCCAGCAGCTCCACTGGGGCCAACGTCCTGACTTTC. Its translation: CASSSTGANVLTF. This sequence joins TRBV7-2 and TRBJ2-6; D is undetermined. Germline V lookup: CDR1 SGHTA, CDR2 FQGNSA. The V gene lost 4 bases and the J gene lost 2 bases, with 3 bases spanning the gap. CDR3 length: 13 residues.

The chain recombines TRBV27 with TRBJ2-1, with 8 bases matching TRBD1. This CDR3 is built from 17 residues. The J segment lost 0 bases and the V segment lost 4 bases, leaving 8 bases of the junction unmatched. CDR1 and CDR2 (germline): MNHEY, SMNVEV (reference sequence). CDR3 sequence reads: CASSWDRRIYSYNEQFF. The CDR3 DNA follows: TGTGCCAGCAGTTGGGACAGGAGGATATACTCCTACAATGAGCAGTTCTTC.

Worth noting for this clone: The same CDR3 also results from other DNA sequences found in this sample. The CDR3 is CASSRTGLSYEQYF. For the CDR3, the DNA is TGTGCCAGCAGCCGCACAGGGTTGTCCTACGAGCAGTACTTC. The V gene is TRBV7-9, the J gene TRBJ2-7, with D perhaps matching TRBD1 (6 bases). V lost 5 bases, J lost 1 base, and 12 bases lay in between. Germline V gene lookup returns CDR1 SEHNR and CDR2 FQNEAQ (reference sequence). The length of the CDR3 is 14 residues.

The chain couples TRBV4-1 to TRBJ1-2, with 10 positions matching TRBD1. This CDR3 has 16 amino acids. Looked up from germline, CDR1 is MGHRA and CDR2 is YSYEKL. V dropped 0 bases and J dropped 8; count of bases not matched to a gene: 9. The CDR3 protein is CASSQERTGGVGGYTF. The CDR3 nucleotides read TGCGCCAGCAGCCAAGAGAGGACAGGGGGTGTCGGAGGCTACACCTTC.

A single count supports this clone. The chain couples TRBV13 to TRBJ1-4, with TRBD1 as a possible D gene (5 bases). The CDR3 runs to 15 residues. Germline CDR1 PRHDT, CDR2 FYEKMQ (reference sequence). Trimming stripped 1 base from V and 5 bases from J, with 11 bases between. The CDR3 protein is CASSLVGTANEKLFF. As DNA, the CDR3 is TGTGCCAGCAGCTTAGTGGGGACCGCGAATGAAAAACTGTTTTTT.

This sequence joins TRBV6-1 and TRBJ2-3; a weak D match, TRBD1 (5 bases). CDR3 length equals 14 residues. CDR1 is MNHNS and CDR2 is SASEGT in the germline V gene. The germline V and J ends were trimmed by 8 bases and 2 bases, with 14 bases remaining between them. The CDR3 loop reads CASHLWGPTDTQYF. The CDR3 nucleotides are TGTGCCAGCCACCTGTGGGGCCCCACAGATACGCAGTATTTT.

This rearrangement joins TRBV6-5 to TRBJ2-7; D uncertain. Between the trimmed V and J ends, which lost 2 bases and 4 bases, there was a span of 6 bases. Germline lookup yields CDR1 MNHEY and CDR2 SVGAGI. This CDR3 is built from 12 residues. Written as DNA, the CDR3 is TGTGCCAGCAGTTACCCCAGTTACGAGCAGTACTTC. Translation: CASSYPSYEQYF.

CDR3 residues: CAWRGSHQETQYF. The CDR3 DNA follows: TGTGCCTGGAGAGGTAGTCACCAAGAGACCCAGTACTTC. This chain joins TRBV30 and TRBJ2-5; the D is unclear. Trimming took 3 bases from V and 0 from J, leaving 8 bases between them. Germline-derived CDR1 and CDR2 are GTSNPN and SVGIG (reference sequence). The CDR3 totals 13 residues.

The chain combines TRBV5-1 with TRBJ2-3; D call uncertain. V lost 0 bases and J lost 4, with 6 bases in between. Germline-derived CDR1 and CDR2 are SGHRS and YFSETQ. This CDR3 has 13 amino acids. The CDR3: CASSLEKPDTQYF. For the CDR3, the DNA is TGCGCCAGCAGCTTGGAAAAACCAGATACGCAGTATTTT.

This CDR3 is CASSLESAGGDTQYF. DNA for the CDR3: TGCGCCAGCAGCTTGGAGTCAGCGGGAGGAGATACGCAGTATTTT. The chain couples TRBV5-1 to TRBJ2-3, with TRBD2 matching over 9 bases. Germline V gene sequence: CDR1 SGHRS, CDR2 YFSETQ. V dropped 0 bases and J dropped 5; count of bases not matched to a gene: 4. This CDR3 is built from 15 residues.

The CDR3 loop is CASREGRGWETQYF. For the CDR3, the DNA is TGTGCCAGCAGAGAGGGGCGGGGATGGGAGACCCAGTACTTC. J is TRBJ2-5 and V is TRBV7-2; a possible D gene is TRBD2 (6 bases). CDR3 size: 14 residues. Trimming took 6 bases from V and 5 from J, leaving 16 bases between them. CDR1 SGHTA and CDR2 FQGNSA come from the germline V gene.

The CDR3, as DNA: TGTGCCAGCTCCCCTCCGGGACAGGGGGTTCGAGAGACCCAGTACTTC. As protein: CASSPPGQGVRETQYF. This chain joins TRBV18 and TRBJ2-5; TRBD1 matches 11 bases. CDR1 and CDR2 from the germline V gene are KGHSH and LQKENI. Unmatched junction bases numbered 10, after V lost 6 bases and J lost 4 bases. This CDR3 comprises 16 residues.

This rearrangement joins TRBV11-2 to TRBJ2-4; 9 bases line up with TRBD1. The CDR3 runs to 18 residues. Trimming at V came to 5 bases and at J to 0 bases, leaving 11 bases not matched to a gene. From germline, CDR1 is SGHAT and CDR2 FQNNGV. The DNA of the CDR3 is TGTGCCAGCAGCCGGGACAGGGAGGCGAGGGGAGCCAAAAACATTCAGTACTTC. Translation gives CASSRDREARGAKNIQYF.

This chain joins TRBV29-1 and TRBJ2-3; the match to TRBD1 covers 8 bases. The CDR3 covers 14 residues. CDR1 is SQVTM, CDR2 ANQGSEA, per germline. V lost 3 bases, J lost 3 bases, and 5 bases stayed unmatched. The CDR3 reads CSVDEDRATDTQYF. Written as DNA, the CDR3 is TGCAGCGTTGACGAGGACAGGGCAACAGATACGCAGTATTTT.

Notes on this clone: Other DNA sequences in the sample encode the same CDR3. The DNA of the CDR3 is TGTGCCAGTTCGAGGGGAGGTAACACTGAAGCTTTCTTT. Translated, it gives CASSRGGNTEAFF. The chain is built from TRBV6-5 and TRBJ1-1; D may be TRBD1 (5 bases). Trimming pared 9 bases from V and 2 bases from J, leaving 13 bases between. The germline V gene encodes CDR1 MNHEY and CDR2 SVGAGI. The CDR3 contains 13 residues.

The V gene is TRBV7-8, the J gene TRBJ2-4; tentatively, D is TRBD2 (6 bases). Germline values: CDR1 SGHVS, CDR2 FQNEAQ. The CDR3 is 13 residues long. The germline V and J ends were trimmed by 1 base and 8 bases, with 9 bases remaining between them. The CDR3 loop reads CASSLDGGDIQYF. The CDR3 DNA reads TGTGCCAGCAGCTTAGACGGGGGAGACATTCAGTACTTC.

Here the CDR3 DNA reads TGCGCCAGCGCATTGGGGCAGTTCGCCGAAAAACTGTTTTTT. Protein sequence: CASALGQFAEKLFF. The chain employs TRBV4-1 and TRBJ1-4; perhaps TRBD1 as D (5 bases). Deletions cut 8 bases from V and 8 bases from J, with 18 bases between. The CDR3 extends over 14 amino acids. Germline CDR1 MGHRA, CDR2 YSYEKL.

This rearrangement joins TRBV6-5 to TRBJ1-2, with unresolved D. The germline CDR1 and CDR2 sequences are MNHEY and SVGAGI. The CDR3 loop spans 14 amino acids. V lost 3 bases and J 7 bases, leaving 15 bases between the germline ends. This chain's CDR3 is CASSYLARPGGYTF. The CDR3 DNA sequence: TGTGCCAGCAGTTATCTGGCGAGGCCCGGTGGCTACACCTTC.

The chain links TRBV28 to TRBJ2-1, with D perhaps TRBD1 or TRBD2 (5 bases each). The length of the CDR3 is 12 residues. Between the trimmed V and J ends, which lost 8 bases and 12 bases, there was a span of 17 bases. The V gene's germline CDR1 is MDHEN and CDR2 SYDVKM. CDR3 nucleotide sequence: TGTGCCAGCGTTACGGGGCCGTTGGGGCAGTTCTTC. This translates into CASVTGPLGQFF. Full variable domain (rest looked up from reference TRBV28 and TRBJ2-1): DVKVTQSSRYLVKRTGEKVFLECVQDMDHENMFWYRQDPGLGLRLIYFSYDVKMKEKGDIPEGYSVSREKKERFSLILESASTNQTSMYLCASVTGPLGQFFGPGTRLTVL.

A single count supports this clone. This chain links TRBV5-1 with TRBJ2-7; D not resolved. This CDR3 region has 11 residues. Germline CDR1 reads SGHRS; CDR2 reads YFSETQ. V lost 0 bases, J lost 7 bases, and 5 bases lay in between. CDR3 sequence: CASSLAQEQYF. The DNA of the CDR3 is TGCGCCAGCAGCTTGGCCCAAGAGCAGTACTTC.